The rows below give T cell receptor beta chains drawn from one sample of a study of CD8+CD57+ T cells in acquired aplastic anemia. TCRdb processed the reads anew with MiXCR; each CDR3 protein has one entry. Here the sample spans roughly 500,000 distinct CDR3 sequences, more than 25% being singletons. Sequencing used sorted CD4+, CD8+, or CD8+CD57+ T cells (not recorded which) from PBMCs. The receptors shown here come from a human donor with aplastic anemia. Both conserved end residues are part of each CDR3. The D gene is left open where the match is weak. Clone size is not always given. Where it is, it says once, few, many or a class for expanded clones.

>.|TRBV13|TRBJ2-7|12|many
TGTGCCAGCAGCCCAGAGCCCTACGAGCAGTACTTC
CASSPEPYEQYF
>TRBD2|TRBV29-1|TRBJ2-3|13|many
TGCAGCGTTCGCGGGAGGGCCTCAGATACGCAGTATTTT
CSVRGRASDTQYF
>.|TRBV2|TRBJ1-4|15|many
TGTGCCAGCAGTGAAAGGGGACATGAACGTGAAAAACTGTTTTTT
CASSERGHEREKLFF
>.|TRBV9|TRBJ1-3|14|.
TGTGCCAGCAGCGTCGGGGCCTCTGGAGACACCATATATTTT
CASSVGASGDTIYF
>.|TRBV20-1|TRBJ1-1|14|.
TGCAGTGCTCCAAGGCTGGGCCTGAACGCTGAAGCTTTCTTT
CSAPRLGLNAEAFF
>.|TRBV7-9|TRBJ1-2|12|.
TGCGCCAGCAGCCAGAGACCGGATGGCTACACCTTC
CASSQRPDGYTF
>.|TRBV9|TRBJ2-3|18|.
TGTGCCAGCAGCTTGCTATCCCTGCCTTCGGGGTTAACAGATACGCAGTATTTT
CASSLLSLPSGLTDTQYF
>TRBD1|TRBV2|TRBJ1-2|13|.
TGTGCCAGCAGAGTTGGGGACAGCTATGGCTACACCTTC
CASRVGDSYGYTF
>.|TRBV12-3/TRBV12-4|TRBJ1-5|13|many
TGTGCCAGCAGCTTGTCTCCAGATCAGCCCCAGCATTTT
CASSLSPDQPQHF
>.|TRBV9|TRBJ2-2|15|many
TGTGCCAGCAGCGTAGGACTCGTCAACACCGGGGAGCTGTTTTTT
CASSVGLVNTGELFF
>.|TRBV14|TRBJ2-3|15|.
TGTGCCGGCAGCCAAGAGTCGGGGATGACAGATACGCAGTATTTT
CAGSQESGMTDTQYF
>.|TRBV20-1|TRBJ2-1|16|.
TGCAGTGCTAGAGCTTTCCCGGGACTTAGTTACAATGAGCAGTTCTTC
CSARAFPGLSYNEQFF
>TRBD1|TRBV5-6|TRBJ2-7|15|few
TGTGCCAGCAGCTGGACTGGGACAGGGGATCACGAGCAGTACTTC
CASSWTGTGDHEQYF
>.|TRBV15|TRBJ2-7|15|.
TGTGCCACCAGCAGAGATACATCAACCTCCTACGAGCAGTGCTTC
CATSRDTSTSYEQCF
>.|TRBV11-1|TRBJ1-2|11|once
TGTGCCAGCAGCTTGAGTAGCGGGTACACCTTC
CASSLSSGYTF
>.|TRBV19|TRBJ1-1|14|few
TGTGCCAGTAGTATGGAAGGGGTGAACACTGAAGCTTTCTTT
CASSMEGVNTEAFF
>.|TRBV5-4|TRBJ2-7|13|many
TGTGCCAGCAGCTTGAACAGAGACTACGAGCAGTACTTC
CASSLNRDYEQYF
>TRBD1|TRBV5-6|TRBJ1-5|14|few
TGTGCCAGCAGCTTGTGGACAGGTAATCAGCCCCAGCATTTT
CASSLWTGNQPQHF
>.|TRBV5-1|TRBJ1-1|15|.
TGCGCCAGCAGCTTGGCCGGGCAGGGGAACACTGAAGCTTTCTTT
CASSLAGQGNTEAFF
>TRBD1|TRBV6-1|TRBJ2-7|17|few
TGTGCCAGCAGTGCATCCCGGACAGGCCATTTCGGTTACGAGCAGTACTTC
CASSASRTGHFGYEQYF
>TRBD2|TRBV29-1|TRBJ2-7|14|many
TGCAGCGTTGCAGGGACTAGCGGGAGTTACGAGCAGTACTTC
CSVAGTSGSYEQYF
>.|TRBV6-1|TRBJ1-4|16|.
TGTGCCAGCAGTCTCGGACAGACCCGCACTAATGAAAAACTGTTTTTT
CASSLGQTRTNEKLFF
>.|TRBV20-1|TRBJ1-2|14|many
TGCAGTGCTAGCGTGGGGCTTCGGGACTATGGCTACACCTTC
CSASVGLRDYGYTF
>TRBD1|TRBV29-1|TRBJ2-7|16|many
TGCAGCGTTGACGGACCGGGACAGGGGATAACCTACGAGCAGTACTTC
CSVDGPGQGITYEQYF